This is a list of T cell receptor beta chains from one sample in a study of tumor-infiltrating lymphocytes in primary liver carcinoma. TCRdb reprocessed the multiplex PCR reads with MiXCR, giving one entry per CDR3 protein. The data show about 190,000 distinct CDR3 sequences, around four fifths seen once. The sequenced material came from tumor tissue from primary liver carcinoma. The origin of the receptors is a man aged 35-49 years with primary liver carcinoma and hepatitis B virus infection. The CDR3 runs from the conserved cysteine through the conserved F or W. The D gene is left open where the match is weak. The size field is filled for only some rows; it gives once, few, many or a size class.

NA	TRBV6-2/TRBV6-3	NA	CAIGPSGTFTFYGYTF
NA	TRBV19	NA	CACSTDGLWAQAFF
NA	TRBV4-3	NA	CASSQEFRMGTQYF
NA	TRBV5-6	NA	CASSATGAREGQNSYKQYF
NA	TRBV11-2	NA	CASIPWTGPAETQYF
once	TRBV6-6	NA	CASSLSGKGADTQYF
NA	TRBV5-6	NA	CVSSLGFGSSGYNEQFF
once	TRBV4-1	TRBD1	CASSQRGQGVGGANALTF
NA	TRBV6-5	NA	CASSYGIGVYQQYF
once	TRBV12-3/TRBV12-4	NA	CTSSLTGERPIPYF
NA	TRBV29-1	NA	CSVGRRGEAFF
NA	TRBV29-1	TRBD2	CSVVGLAGPTYNEQFF
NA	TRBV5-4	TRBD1	CARSLRQGGDTESFF
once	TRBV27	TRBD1	CASSKGTDFSLANYGYTF
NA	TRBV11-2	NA	CASSSESYNEQFF
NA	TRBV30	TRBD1	CAWSGRAGGRTDTKYF
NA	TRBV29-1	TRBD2	CSAGTSAANAGELFF
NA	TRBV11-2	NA	CATSFNRNSYEQFF
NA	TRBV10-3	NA	CAVTSGENTEAFF
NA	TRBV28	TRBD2	CASSLRTSGSSYNEQSF
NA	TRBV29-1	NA	CSAMTSGTGIPYERYF
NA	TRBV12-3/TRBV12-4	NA	CASRDQGYKLYF
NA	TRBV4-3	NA	CARSPITGPYEQYF
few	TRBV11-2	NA	CASSIGRGGGYTF
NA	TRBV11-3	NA	CASSSLIGESNEQFF
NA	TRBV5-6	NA	CASSLGPSTGELFF
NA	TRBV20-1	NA	CSATPGETHTGELFF
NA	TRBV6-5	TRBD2	CVSNLGPAGTDTQYF
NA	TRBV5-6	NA	CGSSLVEGAGGNEQFF
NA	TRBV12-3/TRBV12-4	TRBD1	CASSPHPGTANIEAFF
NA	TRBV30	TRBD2	CAWSVLTSGRDIQYF
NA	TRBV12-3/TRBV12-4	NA	CANSTNTIYF
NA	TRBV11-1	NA	CASSFPETSGRKNIQYF
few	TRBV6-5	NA	CASSYRGRGHTYEQYF
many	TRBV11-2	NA	CASGQSQETQYF
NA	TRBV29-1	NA	CSVEGTQYEQYF
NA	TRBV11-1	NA	CAGSSGGSSVGASTDTQYF
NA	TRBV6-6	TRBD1	CAGSTGDTTEAFF
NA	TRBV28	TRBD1	CAIGQGTNNEAFF
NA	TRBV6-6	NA	CARSRDREADTQYF
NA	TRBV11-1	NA	CACSLEDSYNEQLF
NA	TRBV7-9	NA	CASSPGQGDSNQHQHF
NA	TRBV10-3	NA	CAYGNEIDTQYF
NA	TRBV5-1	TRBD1	CASSPRQGPTDTQYF
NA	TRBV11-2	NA	CASRLDHRARDTGELFF
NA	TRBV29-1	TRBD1	CSAKTGGSGELSF
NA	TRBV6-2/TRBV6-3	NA	CVSSYAGLSGANVLSF
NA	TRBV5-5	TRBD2	CASSLIAGTARDTQYF
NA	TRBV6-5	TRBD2	CTSNPVLAGTDTQYF
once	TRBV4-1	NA	CVSSQVSESYGYTF
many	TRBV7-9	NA	CASSSKGVRNNEQFF
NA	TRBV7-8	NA	CASSLWGRRRPNKKLFF
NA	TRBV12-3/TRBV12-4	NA	CASHRGTGNEHFF
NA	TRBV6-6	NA	CASSSRTTPLRQLF
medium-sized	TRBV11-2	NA	CASSLGGLEQFF
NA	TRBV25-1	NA	CASNESGKTYNKQFF
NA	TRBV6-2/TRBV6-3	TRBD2	CASSPPLAGGETQYF
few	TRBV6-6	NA	CTSARSLASTDTQYF
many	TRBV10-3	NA	CAISNRGRETQYF
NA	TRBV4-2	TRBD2	CASSHLHGTSGSERTDTKYF